A selection of T cell receptor beta chains follows, all from one sample in a study of T-cell reconstitution after alpha-beta-depleted transplantation in children. TCRdb reanalysed the PCR reads using MiXCR and keeps one entry per CDR3 protein. The data show around 190,000 distinct CDR3 sequences, 6.6% seen once. Sequences were derived from PBMCs, sampled before TCRalphabeta/CD19-depleted stem cell transplant. These TCRs come from a boy younger than 10 with acute lymphoblastic leukemia, due to receive a stem cell transplant. The CDR3 runs from the conserved cysteine through the conserved F or W. The D gene is left open where the match is weak. Clone size is not always given. Where it is, it says once, few, many or a class for expanded clones.

j_call	v_call	clone_size	d_call	cdr3_nt	cdr3_aa
TRBJ1-2	TRBV7-9	-	-	TGTGCCAGCAGCGCCACGGAGCAGGTGATCTATGGCTACACCTTC	CASSATEQVIYGYTF
TRBJ1-5	TRBV28	few	-	TGTGCCAGCAGTTTAGGTGGGACTTATAGCAATCAGCCCCAGCATTTT	CASSLGGTYSNQPQHF
TRBJ2-1	TRBV28	many	TRBD2	TGTGCCAGCAGTTTAGTTTTCGCGGGGGAGAATCAGCAGTTCTTC	CASSLVFAGENQQFF
TRBJ2-5	TRBV11-1	many	-	TGTGCCAGCAGCTTAGAAACCGGAATGGCGGGACCCCCTTTCCAAGAGACCCAGTACTTC	CASSLETGMAGPPFQETQYF
TRBJ2-7	TRBV5-1	many	-	TGCGCCAGCAGCTTTACAGGCGCCGAGCAGTACTTC	CASSFTGAEQYF
TRBJ2-1	TRBV7-6	few	TRBD2	TGTGCCAGCAGCCCCGTACTTGGAGCGGGAGCCTACAATGAGCAGTTCTTC	CASSPVLGAGAYNEQFF
TRBJ2-7	TRBV5-1	few	TRBD2	TGCGCCAGCAGCTTGGGCGGGGGGGTCCTCTACGAGCAGTACTTC	CASSLGGGVLYEQYF
TRBJ1-5	TRBV27	many	-	TGTGCCAGCAGCCTAGTCCCGGCACAGCCCCAGCATTTT	CASSLVPAQPQHF
TRBJ1-1	TRBV6-2/TRBV6-3	few	TRBD1	TGTGCCAGCAGCCCCGGGACAGGGGCCTTTGGCACTGAAGCTTTCTTT	CASSPGTGAFGTEAFF
TRBJ2-1	TRBV5-5	many	-	TGTGCCAGCAGCGTTGACTCCAATGGGCCCAATGAGCAGTTCTTC	CASSVDSNGPNEQFF
TRBJ2-7	TRBV9	many	TRBD1	TGTGCCAGCAGCACAACCGGGACAGTCTACGAGCAGTACTTC	CASSTTGTVYEQYF
TRBJ1-6	TRBV28	-	TRBD1	TGTGCCAGCAGTTTACGACAGGGGACTAATTCACCCCTCCACTTT	CASSLRQGTNSPLHF
TRBJ2-7	TRBV7-9	once	TRBD1	TGTGCCAGCAGCTCGGCCGGGACAGGGGACTACGAGCAGTACTTC	CASSSAGTGDYEQYF
TRBJ2-7	TRBV12-3/TRBV12-4	few	-	TGTGCCAGCAGCCCGTCCCGCAGAGGGGGCTACGAGCAGTACTTC	CASSPSRRGGYEQYF
TRBJ2-7	TRBV14	many	-	TGTGCCAGCAGCCAAGTCTATGGACCTACGGAGCAGTACTTC	CASSQVYGPTEQYF
TRBJ2-1	TRBV6-1	many	-	TGTGCCAGCAGGGGCATAACCTCGAGAGGCAGGAATGAGCAGTTCTTC	CASRGITSRGRNEQFF
TRBJ2-2	TRBV7-9	many	-	TGTGCCAGCAGATACCCCGCAGGAAAAACCGGGGAGCTGTTTTTT	CASRYPAGKTGELFF
TRBJ2-7	TRBV6-5	-	-	TGTGCCAGCAGTTACTCGGGGTATGGGGACGAGCAGTACTTC	CASSYSGYGDEQYF
TRBJ1-2	TRBV7-2	many	TRBD1	TGTGCCAGCAGCTTCCAACAGGGGACCTATGGCTACACCTTC	CASSFQQGTYGYTF
TRBJ2-5	TRBV6-5	many	-	TGTGCCAGCAGTTACGGTACAGACACCCAACAGACCCAGTACTTC	CASSYGTDTQQTQYF
TRBJ2-7	TRBV6-5	-	TRBD2	TGTGCCAGCAGCTACGACCTAGCGGGAAAAAGAGCCGAGCAGTACTTC	CASSYDLAGKRAEQYF
TRBJ2-7	TRBV7-8	many	-	TGTGCCAGCAGCTTAGGCGGGGTCCACGAGCAGTACTTC	CASSLGGVHEQYF
TRBJ1-6	TRBV7-9	once	-	TGTGCCAGCAGTCGTGGACCTTCGAATAATTCACCCCTCCACTTT	CASSRGPSNNSPLHF
TRBJ1-2	TRBV29-1	many	-	TGCATGGCAGCTACTAACTATGGTTACACCTTC	CMAATNYGYTF
TRBJ1-5	TRBV28	few	-	TGTGCCAGCAGTTTTATAGGTGTTACGGGACTGAACAATCAGCCCCAGCATTTT	CASSFIGVTGLNNQPQHF
TRBJ2-3	TRBV30	many	-	TGTGCTTCAGGCCCCCTTTCTGGCAATACGCAGTATTTT	CASGPLSGNTQYF
TRBJ1-6	TRBV9	many	-	TGTGCCAGCAGCGCATACTCCGGGGGCGCTTCACCCCTCCACTTT	CASSAYSGGASPLHF
TRBJ2-1	TRBV12-3/TRBV12-4	-	-	TGTGCCACCGCAGGAGTAGGTAGGAATGAGCAGTTCTTC	CATAGVGRNEQFF
TRBJ1-5	TRBV29-1	many	-	TGCAGCGTTGAAAACAATACCGGGGCCCTACATTTT	CSVENNTGALHF
TRBJ2-3	TRBV19	many	TRBD2	TGTGCCAGTAGTTCCCGTGGGCTAGCGGGAGTTATAGATACGCAGTATTTT	CASSSRGLAGVIDTQYF
TRBJ2-3	TRBV28	many	-	TGTGCCAGCAGTTTATCCCGGGGGCCCACAGATACGCAGTATTTT	CASSLSRGPTDTQYF
TRBJ2-7	TRBV28	many	TRBD1	TGTGCCAGCCGAACCGGGACAGGCGACTACGAGCAGTACTTC	CASRTGTGDYEQYF
TRBJ1-1	TRBV5-1	many	-	TGCGCCAGCAGTAACACTGGTGGCACTGAAGCTTTCTTT	CASSNTGGTEAFF
TRBJ2-1	TRBV7-9	many	-	TGTGCCAGCCTGATTGCGGGGTCCTACAATGAGCAGTTCTTC	CASLIAGSYNEQFF
TRBJ2-5	TRBV7-2	many	-	TGTGCCAGCACCCCCGGCTACCAAGAGACCCAGTACTTC	CASTPGYQETQYF
TRBJ1-1	TRBV29-1	-	-	TGCAGCGTTGCCGAAGGTGATGACACTGAAGCTTTCTTT	CSVAEGDDTEAFF
TRBJ2-7	TRBV12-3/TRBV12-4	-	TRBD2	TGTGCCAGCAGCCTAGCATACGGGGGGAGCGAGCAGTACTTC	CASSLAYGGSEQYF
TRBJ2-2	TRBV12-3/TRBV12-4	-	TRBD1	TGTGCCAGTGTCCGCAGGGGGTTCACCGGGGAGCTGTTTTTT	CASVRRGFTGELFF
TRBJ2-4	TRBV28	-	TRBD2	TGTGCCAGCAGTGGCGGACTAGTGAAACCAAACATTCAGTACTTC	CASSGGLVKPNIQYF
TRBJ2-2	TRBV6-1	many	-	TGTGCCAGCAGTGATTGGAACGAGGAGCTGTTTTTT	CASSDWNEELFF
TRBJ2-5	TRBV5-1	many	-	TGCGCCAGCAGCTTGGGGCTTAAAGAGACCCAGTACTTC	CASSLGLKETQYF
TRBJ1-1	TRBV7-2	many	-	TGTGCCAGCAGCTGGGGGGACACCTCCACTGAAGCTTTCTTT	CASSWGDTSTEAFF
TRBJ2-5	TRBV10-2	few	TRBD1	TGCGCCAGCAGTAAGGGGGCAGGGGAGACCCAGTACTTC	CASSKGAGETQYF
TRBJ1-1	TRBV20-1	many	-	TGCAGTGCCCCCTCATCGGGGGGGACCCTTGAAGCTTTCTTT	CSAPSSGGTLEAFF
TRBJ1-6	TRBV15	-	-	TGTGCCACCAGCAGAGAAGGGGGGGGGGTACCCCTCCACTTT	CATSREGGGVPLHF
TRBJ2-1	TRBV29-1	many	-	TGCAGCGTTGAGGGAGACTGGAATCCCAATGAGCAGTTCTTC	CSVEGDWNPNEQFF
TRBJ2-7	TRBV29-1	-	-	TGCAGCGTTGAGGAGGATTGGGGCGAGCAGTACTTC	CSVEEDWGEQYF
TRBJ2-1	TRBV7-9	few	-	TGTGCCAGCAGCCGGGGGCGGGGCTCCTACAATGAGCAGTTCTTC	CASSRGRGSYNEQFF
TRBJ1-3	TRBV15	few	-	TGTGCCACCAGCAGAGACAGGACCCTCTCTGGAAACACCATATATTTT	CATSRDRTLSGNTIYF
TRBJ2-7	TRBV29-1	many	-	TGCAGCGTTGGAAAGGAGTACGAGCAGTACTTC	CSVGKEYEQYF
TRBJ2-7	TRBV30	-	-	TGTGCCTGGAGTCCCCAGGGCGACGAGCAGTACTTC	CAWSPQGDEQYF
TRBJ2-1	TRBV15	many	TRBD2	TGTGCCACCAGCAGAGCCAGACTAGCGGACAATGAGCAGTTCTTC	CATSRARLADNEQFF
TRBJ1-2	TRBV7-9	many	TRBD1	TGTGCCAGCAGCTCAACAGGACAGGGGGTAAACAACTATGGCTACACCTTC	CASSSTGQGVNNYGYTF
TRBJ2-7	TRBV10-3	many	-	TGTGCCATCAGTCTAGCGCGGACCGAGCAGTACTTC	CAISLARTEQYF